The 17 T cell receptor beta chains in this list originate from one sample, sequenced in a study of T cell repertoires in cytomegalovirus infection. One entry per CDR3 protein results from TCRdb running MiXCR on the reads. The table lists 97,000 or so distinct CDR3 sequences, about 17% of them singletons. Input material: PBMCs. Source of these receptors: a human donor in good health (CMV status not recorded). Some clones in this sample may be carry-over from other donors' samples.

The rearrangement joins TRBV19 to TRBJ1-4; D call uncertain. V lost 3 bases and J lost 10, with 18 bases in between. In germline, CDR1 is LNHDA, CDR2 SQIVND (reference sequence). The CDR3 runs to 15 residues. The CDR3 DNA follows: TGTGCCAGTAGTATCCCACAGAACCCTCAGCGAAAACTGTTTTTT. Protein product: CASSIPQNPQRKLFF.

This sequence joins TRBV12-3 or TRBV12-4 and TRBJ2-2; D is unclear. The CDR3 runs 12 residues. Trimming pared 8 bases from V and 5 bases from J, leaving 9 bases between. In nucleotides, the CDR3 is TGTGCCAGCGGAGACTGGACCGGGGAGCTGTTTTTT. Amino acids: CASGDWTGELFF.

This chain links TRBV5-6 with TRBJ2-4; weak D call: TRBD2 (6 bases). Trimming removed 3 bases at V and 0 bases at J, with 13 bases between. The germline CDR1 and CDR2 sequences are SGHDT and YYEEEE. This CDR3 comprises 16 residues. In nucleotides, the CDR3 is TGTGCCAGCAGCTCAGGAGGGGCGACAGCCAAAAACATTCAGTACTTC. This encodes CASSSGGATAKNIQYF. Filled out from reference TRBV5-6 and TRBJ2-4, the complete variable domain reads DAGVTQSPTHLIKTRGQQVTLRCSPKSGHDTVSWYQQALGQGPQFIFQYYEEEERQRGNFPDRFSGHQFPNYSSELNVNALLLGDSALYLCASSSGGATAKNIQYFGAGTRLSVL.

V gene TRBV7-9 combines with J gene TRBJ2-1, with TRBD2 as a possible D gene (5 bases). This CDR3 comprises 16 residues. Germline CDR1 is SEHNR and CDR2 is FQNEAQ (reference sequence). Trimming took 1 base from V and 5 from J, leaving 15 bases between them. CDR3 coding DNA: TGTGCCAGCAGCTTAGTTAGGATACTAGGAGACAATGAGCAGTTCTTC. Translating gives CASSLVRILGDNEQFF.

This clonotype was picked up many times. The chain has TRBV7-9 and TRBJ1-1; the D gene is possibly TRBD1 (5 bases). This CDR3 has 15 residues. Germline-derived CDR1 and CDR2 are SEHNR and FQNEAQ (reference sequence). Trimming stripped 7 bases from V and 7 bases from J, with 22 bases between. CDR3 protein: CASILPFKSGGEAFF. CDR3 nucleotides: TGTGCCAGCATTCTTCCCTTCAAGAGTGGGGGTGAAGCTTTCTTT.

A remark on this clonotype: Possible read error: a much larger clone is one base away. The V gene is TRBV7-6, the J gene TRBJ2-1; D gene uncertain. The CDR3 is 12 residues long. Germline V lookup: CDR1 SGHVS, CDR2 FNYEAQ. The ends were cut back, 8 bases at V and 8 bases at J, with 13 bases in the middle. CDR3 sequence (DNA): TGTGCCAGCCGGAACACCGGGTATGAGCAGTTCTTC. This sequence encodes CASRNTGYEQFF.

The table lists this clonotype with many counts. The rearrangement links TRBV7-2 to TRBJ2-5; 14 bases agree with TRBD2. This CDR3 contains 19 residues. CDR1 and CDR2 from the germline V gene are SGHTA and FQGNSA. The junction had 16 bases not matched to a gene; V was cut back by 5 bases and J by 5 bases. CDR3 sequence: CASSMGLAGARWGWETQYF. The CDR3 region has the DNA TGTGCCAGCAGCATGGGACTAGCGGGGGCCAGATGGGGATGGGAGACCCAGTACTTC.

This clonotype was observed a handful of times. The rearrangement joins TRBV10-3 to TRBJ1-2; TRBD1 aligns across 9 bases. CDR1 and CDR2 from the germline V gene are ENHRY and SYGVKD. The CDR3 length is 17 residues. Trimming cost V 0 bases and J 6 bases; bases outside gene matches: 11. CDR3 amino acids: CAISESRTGVEGDGYTF. The CDR3 DNA reads as TGTGCCATCAGTGAGTCCCGGACAGGGGTGGAAGGGGATGGCTACACCTTC.

V is TRBV10-3 and J is TRBJ2-1, with D tentatively TRBD1 (6 bases). The germline V gene encodes CDR1 ENHRY and CDR2 SYGVKD. V was clipped by 3 bases and J by 8 bases, with 8 bases between them. This CDR3 is 12 amino acids long. This chain's CDR3 is CAISDRGDEQFF. The CDR3 DNA reads TGTGCCATCAGTGACAGGGGTGATGAGCAGTTCTTC.

This clonotype appeared many times. This chain joins TRBV7-2 and TRBJ2-3; 9 nucleotides align to TRBD2. The V gene's germline CDR1 is SGHTA and CDR2 FQGNSA. The V gene end was trimmed by 5 bases and the J gene end by 3 bases; junction bases not matched to a gene: 6. The CDR3 spans 15 residues. This chain's CDR3 is CASSRSGGRTDTQYF. The CDR3 DNA follows: TGTGCCAGCAGCCGCAGCGGGGGGCGGACAGATACGCAGTATTTT.

This clonotype was detected only a few times. The chain joins TRBV20-1 to TRBJ2-7; D perhaps matches TRBD1 (5 bases). CDR3 length: 14 residues. The V gene lost 2 bases and the J gene lost 5 bases, with 16 bases spanning the gap. Germline V gene data show CDR1 as DFQATT and CDR2 as SNEGSKA (reference sequence). Here the CDR3 DNA reads TGCAGTGCTAGATTTCCAGGGCTAGTAGACGAGCAGTACTTC. It translates to CSARFPGLVDEQYF.

V is TRBV20-1 and J is TRBJ1-2; perhaps TRBD1 as D (5 bases). From germline, CDR1 is DFQATT and CDR2 SNEGSKA (reference sequence). V lost 0 bases and J 6 bases, leaving 14 bases between the germline ends. This CDR3 has 14 amino acids. The CDR3 DNA is TGCAGTGCTAGAGACTCGGGAGGGGCGAATGGCTACACCTTC. Its translation: CSARDSGGANGYTF.

This clonotype appeared many times. The chain couples TRBV12-3 or TRBV12-4 to TRBJ2-5; possibly TRBD1 for D (6 bases). The CDR3 spans 16 residues. V gave up 6 bases and J gave up 0 bases, with 17 bases separating them. DNA for the CDR3: TGTGCCAGCAGACCCAACAGGGAAGGGTACCAAGAGACCCAGTACTTC. As protein: CASRPNREGYQETQYF.

This chain uses TRBV3-1 with TRBJ1-1, with D unclear. Trimming removed 3 bases from V and 2 bases from J, with 4 bases in between. The germline gives CDR1 LGHDT, CDR2 YNNKEL (reference sequence). This CDR3 comprises 12 residues. CDR3 protein: CASSQGNTEAFF. CDR3 coding DNA: TGTGCCAGCAGCCAGGGAAACACTGAAGCTTTCTTT.

This clonotype was seen at least ten times. The chain carries TRBV5-1 and TRBJ1-2; no clear D. This CDR3 comprises 14 residues. Looked up from germline, CDR1 is SGHRS and CDR2 is YFSETQ. The V end lost 9 bases, the J end lost 1 base, and 16 bases lay between the germline ends. CDR3 loop: CATAEGRDNYGYTF. The CDR3 bases are TGCGCCACCGCAGAAGGGCGCGATAACTATGGCTACACCTTC.

This clonotype appeared many times. The chain has TRBV14 and TRBJ2-5; D gene ambiguous. V shed 0 bases and J shed 1 base, with 12 bases lying between them. This CDR3 is 16 amino acids long. CDR1 and CDR2 (germline): SGHDN, FVKESK. In nucleotides, the CDR3 is TGTGCCAGCAGCCAAGATCGTAACAGTTTCCAAGAGACCCAGTACTTC. Translated: CASSQDRNSFQETQYF.

This clonotype was seen many times. The gene calls are TRBV7-8 and TRBJ2-4, with D hard to call. This CDR3 is built from 15 residues. The V gene's germline CDR1 is SGHVS and CDR2 FQNEAQ. V was trimmed by 4 bases and J by 4 bases, leaving 14 bases between them. CDR3 coding DNA: TGTGCCAGCAGCTACGGTCGGCAGCTAAAAAACATTCAGTACTTC. Protein sequence: CASSYGRQLKNIQYF.